The rows below give T cell receptor beta chains drawn from one sample of a study of response to subunit inactivated influenza vaccine. TCRdb reprocessed the RT-PCR reads via MiXCR and lists one record per CDR3 protein. Here the sample spans around 580,000 distinct CDR3 sequences, less than 15% being singletons. Sequencing used PBMCs from blood, obtained about 13 days after vaccination. The receptors here all came from a man in his fifties or sixties who received an inactivated influenza vaccine. Both conserved end residues are part of each CDR3. A D gene is named only where the DNA matches it firmly. The size of a clone is reported for some rows only, either as once, few or many, or as a class for expanded clones.

J gene: TRBJ1-1; clone size: NA; V gene: TRBV30; D gene: NA; CDR3 protein: CAWSVQGRTEAFF; CDR3 DNA: TGTGCCTGGAGTGTACAGGGCCGGACTGAAGCTTTCTTT
J gene: TRBJ2-7; clone size: NA; V gene: TRBV10-2; D gene: NA; CDR3 protein: CASSESGGYEQYF; CDR3 DNA: TGCGCCAGCAGTGAGTCGGGGGGCTACGAGCAGTACTTC
J gene: TRBJ2-5; clone size: few; V gene: TRBV25-1; D gene: NA; CDR3 protein: CASSERPSRGQETQYF; CDR3 DNA: TGTGCCAGCAGTGAACGGCCAAGCCGTGGACAAGAGACCCAGTACTTC
J gene: TRBJ2-1; clone size: NA; V gene: TRBV20-1; D gene: NA; CDR3 protein: CSAREGGEQFF; CDR3 DNA: TGCAGTGCTAGAGAGGGAGGTGAGCAGTTCTTC
J gene: TRBJ2-3; clone size: NA; V gene: TRBV7-2; D gene: NA; CDR3 protein: CASSLGGVYTDTQYF; CDR3 DNA: TGTGCCAGCAGCTTGGGCGGGGTGTACACAGATACGCAGTATTTT
J gene: TRBJ2-2; clone size: few; V gene: TRBV6-5; D gene: NA; CDR3 protein: CASSYSTGSSTGELFF; CDR3 DNA: TGTGCCAGCAGTTACTCCACAGGGTCGAGCACCGGGGAGCTGTTTTTT
J gene: TRBJ2-3; clone size: few; V gene: TRBV24-1; D gene: TRBD2; CDR3 protein: CATSDYGLAGGTDTQYF; CDR3 DNA: TGTGCCACCAGTGATTATGGACTAGCGGGGGGCACAGATACGCAGTATTTT
J gene: TRBJ1-2; clone size: NA; V gene: TRBV7-9; D gene: TRBD1; CDR3 protein: CASNPGGSNYGYTF; CDR3 DNA: TGTGCCAGCAATCCAGGGGGTTCCAACTATGGCTACACCTTC
J gene: TRBJ2-2; clone size: many; V gene: TRBV7-3; D gene: TRBD1; CDR3 protein: CASSLLQGTGELFF; CDR3 DNA: TGTGCCAGCAGCTTATTACAGGGGACCGGGGAGCTGTTTTTT
J gene: TRBJ2-1; clone size: few; V gene: TRBV6-2/TRBV6-3; D gene: TRBD2; CDR3 protein: CASRSGQFSGRENNEQFF; CDR3 DNA: TGTGCCAGCAGGTCGGGACAGTTTAGCGGGAGGGAAAACAATGAGCAGTTCTTC
J gene: TRBJ2-3; clone size: NA; V gene: TRBV6-1; D gene: TRBD2; CDR3 protein: CATGSGLAGIDTQYF; CDR3 DNA: TGTGCCACCGGATCGGGACTAGCGGGGATAGATACGCAGTATTTT
J gene: TRBJ2-3; clone size: NA; V gene: TRBV15; D gene: NA; CDR3 protein: CATSRPGQEADTQYF; CDR3 DNA: TGTGCCACCAGCAGACCGGGCCAAGAGGCAGATACGCAGTATTTT
J gene: TRBJ2-7; clone size: many; V gene: TRBV20-1; D gene: TRBD1; CDR3 protein: CSARDSRTGVYEQYF; CDR3 DNA: TGCAGTGCTAGAGATTCCCGGACAGGGGTTTACGAGCAGTACTTC
J gene: TRBJ2-7; clone size: NA; V gene: TRBV5-1; D gene: NA; CDR3 protein: CASSPEPRQRNEQYF; CDR3 DNA: TGCGCCAGCAGCCCCGAACCTAGACAGAGAAACGAGCAGTACTTC
J gene: TRBJ2-3; clone size: few; V gene: TRBV9; D gene: NA; CDR3 protein: CASSVAGGQAIRAQYF; CDR3 DNA: TGTGCCAGCAGCGTAGCTGGAGGACAAGCCATCAGAGCGCAGTATTTT
J gene: TRBJ2-3; clone size: few; V gene: TRBV11-1; D gene: NA; CDR3 protein: CASSPGRGPTDTQYF; CDR3 DNA: TGTGCCAGCAGCCCAGGGCGGGGGCCCACAGATACGCAGTATTTT
J gene: TRBJ1-6; clone size: many; V gene: TRBV29-1; D gene: NA; CDR3 protein: CSARQGNSPLHF; CDR3 DNA: TGCAGCGCCCGCCAGGGGAATTCACCCCTCCACTTT
J gene: TRBJ1-5; clone size: few; V gene: TRBV7-2; D gene: NA; CDR3 protein: CASSLHSGFDQPQHF; CDR3 DNA: TGTGCCAGCAGCTTACACTCAGGGTTTGATCAGCCCCAGCATTTT
J gene: TRBJ2-1; clone size: few; V gene: TRBV19; D gene: TRBD2; CDR3 protein: CASSTPGLAFNEQFF; CDR3 DNA: TGTGCCAGTAGCACCCCGGGACTAGCTTTCAATGAGCAGTTCTTC
J gene: TRBJ2-3; clone size: NA; V gene: TRBV5-1; D gene: NA; CDR3 protein: CASSLLGTFSTDTQYF; CDR3 DNA: TGCGCCAGCAGTTTATTGGGGACGTTTAGCACAGATACGCAGTATTTT
J gene: TRBJ2-2; clone size: NA; V gene: TRBV20-1; D gene: TRBD2; CDR3 protein: CSARDRLAGGRTGELFF; CDR3 DNA: TGCAGTGCTAGAGATCGGCTAGCGGGAGGCCGCACCGGGGAGCTGTTTTTT
J gene: TRBJ2-5; clone size: NA; V gene: TRBV20-1; D gene: TRBD2; CDR3 protein: CSGLLGGGRETQYF; CDR3 DNA: TGCAGTGGATTGCTTGGCGGGGGGCGAGAGACCCAGTACTTC
J gene: TRBJ1-2; clone size: NA; V gene: TRBV6-1; D gene: NA; CDR3 protein: CASSRQTPWDSGYTF; CDR3 DNA: TGTGCCAGCAGTCGCCAGACCCCGTGGGATTCTGGCTACACCTTC
J gene: TRBJ2-2; clone size: few; V gene: TRBV20-1; D gene: NA; CDR3 protein: CSASRGTPNTGELFF; CDR3 DNA: TGCAGTGCTAGTAGGGGGACTCCGAACACCGGGGAGCTGTTTTTT
J gene: TRBJ2-6; clone size: NA; V gene: TRBV9; D gene: TRBD1; CDR3 protein: CASSARDRVSGANVLTF; CDR3 DNA: TGTGCCAGCAGCGCCCGGGACAGGGTCTCTGGGGCCAACGTCCTGACTTTC
J gene: TRBJ2-5; clone size: NA; V gene: TRBV4-3; D gene: NA; CDR3 protein: CASSQDGGSQETQYF; CDR3 DNA: TGCGCCAGCAGCCAAGATGGCGGATCCCAAGAGACCCAGTACTTC
J gene: TRBJ1-2; clone size: NA; V gene: TRBV20-1; D gene: NA; CDR3 protein: CSARAMDFYGYTF; CDR3 DNA: TGCAGTGCTAGAGCCATGGACTTCTATGGCTACACCTTC
J gene: TRBJ2-1; clone size: many; V gene: TRBV12-3/TRBV12-4; D gene: NA; CDR3 protein: CASKDAGNEQFF; CDR3 DNA: TGTGCCAGCAAGGATGCCGGAAATGAGCAGTTCTTC
J gene: TRBJ2-3; clone size: few; V gene: TRBV21-1; D gene: NA; CDR3 protein: CASSPTSGGVRADTQYF; CDR3 DNA: TGTGCCAGCAGCCCTACTAGCGGGGGGGTCAGGGCAGATACGCAGTATTTT
J gene: TRBJ2-5; clone size: few; V gene: TRBV9; D gene: NA; CDR3 protein: CASSVDFQETQYF; CDR3 DNA: TGTGCCAGCAGCGTAGACTTCCAAGAGACCCAGTACTTC
J gene: TRBJ1-3; clone size: many; V gene: TRBV5-1; D gene: NA; CDR3 protein: CASSGMEGGASSGNTIYF; CDR3 DNA: TGCGCCAGCAGCGGAATGGAGGGTGGGGCCTCCTCTGGAAACACCATATATTTT
J gene: TRBJ1-2; clone size: few; V gene: TRBV10-3; D gene: NA; CDR3 protein: CAISESTVGYTF; CDR3 DNA: TGTGCCATCAGTGAGTCGACAGTTGGCTACACCTTC
J gene: TRBJ2-1; clone size: few; V gene: TRBV20-1; D gene: NA; CDR3 protein: CSARAPSRSYNEQFF; CDR3 DNA: TGCAGTGCTAGAGCCCCCTCGCGCTCCTACAATGAGCAGTTCTTC
J gene: TRBJ2-3; clone size: NA; V gene: TRBV5-1; D gene: NA; CDR3 protein: CASSFGTGPSTDTQYF; CDR3 DNA: TGCGCCAGCAGCTTTGGGACTGGCCCTAGCACAGATACGCAGTATTTT
J gene: TRBJ1-2; clone size: NA; V gene: TRBV3-1; D gene: NA; CDR3 protein: CASSRSTADGYTF; CDR3 DNA: TGTGCCAGCAGCCGAAGTACGGCGGATGGCTACACCTTC
J gene: TRBJ1-1; clone size: few; V gene: TRBV11-1; D gene: NA; CDR3 protein: CASSFGNRAFF; CDR3 DNA: TGTGCCAGCAGCTTCGGGAATAGGGCTTTCTTT
J gene: TRBJ1-1; clone size: NA; V gene: TRBV19; D gene: TRBD1; CDR3 protein: CASRQQGTNTEAFF; CDR3 DNA: TGTGCCAGTAGGCAACAGGGGACGAATACTGAAGCTTTCTTT
J gene: TRBJ1-1; clone size: NA; V gene: TRBV7-2; D gene: TRBD1; CDR3 protein: CASSPRTGGPTEAFF; CDR3 DNA: TGTGCCAGCAGCCCACGGACAGGGGGTCCCACTGAAGCTTTCTTT
J gene: TRBJ2-3; clone size: NA; V gene: TRBV28; D gene: NA; CDR3 protein: CASSSPPDPQGDTQYF; CDR3 DNA: TGTGCCAGCAGTTCCCCCCCGGACCCCCAAGGAGATACGCAGTATTTT
J gene: TRBJ2-2; clone size: NA; V gene: TRBV20-1; D gene: TRBD2; CDR3 protein: CSATVPGLAPGELFF; CDR3 DNA: TGCAGTGCTACAGTCCCGGGACTAGCTCCCGGGGAGCTGTTTTTT
J gene: TRBJ2-7; clone size: NA; V gene: TRBV11-1; D gene: NA; CDR3 protein: CASSFGGVGEQYF; CDR3 DNA: TGTGCCAGCAGCTTCGGGGGCGTAGGCGAGCAGTACTTC
J gene: TRBJ2-3; clone size: NA; V gene: TRBV20-1; D gene: NA; CDR3 protein: CSAEVGWRGPTDTQYF; CDR3 DNA: TGCAGTGCGGAAGTGGGGTGGCGCGGACCAACAGATACGCAGTATTTT
J gene: TRBJ2-7; clone size: NA; V gene: TRBV11-2; D gene: NA; CDR3 protein: CASSRGHAAYEQYF; CDR3 DNA: TGTGCCAGCAGCCGGGGGCACGCCGCCTACGAGCAGTACTTC
J gene: TRBJ2-1; clone size: many; V gene: TRBV2; D gene: TRBD2; CDR3 protein: CASSSGEGNEQFF; CDR3 DNA: TGTGCCAGCTCTAGCGGGGAGGGGAATGAGCAGTTCTTC
J gene: TRBJ2-7; clone size: many; V gene: TRBV29-1; D gene: TRBD2; CDR3 protein: CSVSTSGNTEQYF; CDR3 DNA: TGCAGCGTGTCGACTAGCGGGAACACCGAGCAGTACTTC
J gene: TRBJ1-5; clone size: few; V gene: TRBV4-3; D gene: TRBD1; CDR3 protein: CASSLTGHGQPQHF; CDR3 DNA: TGCGCCAGCAGCCTGACAGGGCATGGTCAGCCCCAGCATTTT
J gene: TRBJ2-2; clone size: few; V gene: TRBV5-1; D gene: NA; CDR3 protein: CASSLDGAMNTGELFF; CDR3 DNA: TGCGCCAGCAGCTTGGACGGGGCGATGAACACCGGGGAGCTGTTTTTT
J gene: TRBJ2-7; clone size: few; V gene: TRBV5-1; D gene: TRBD1; CDR3 protein: CASSLDRGVQYF; CDR3 DNA: TGCGCCAGCAGCTTGGACAGGGGGGTGCAGTACTTC
J gene: TRBJ2-1; clone size: few; V gene: TRBV27; D gene: NA; CDR3 protein: CASHGTPSSYNEQFF; CDR3 DNA: TGTGCCAGCCACGGGACACCCAGCTCCTACAATGAGCAGTTCTTC
J gene: TRBJ2-5; clone size: many; V gene: TRBV12-3/TRBV12-4; D gene: TRBD2; CDR3 protein: CASSLSGGAETQYF; CDR3 DNA: TGTGCCAGCAGCCTTAGCGGGGGGGCAGAGACCCAGTACTTC
J gene: TRBJ1-2; clone size: NA; V gene: TRBV11-2; D gene: NA; CDR3 protein: CASSSVQGTPNYGYTF; CDR3 DNA: TGTGCCAGCAGTTCTGTCCAGGGGACTCCTAACTATGGCTACACCTTC